This T cell receptor beta chain was recovered during a study of OX40 agonist ivuxolimab in advanced cancers. Across the whole study: The study enrolled dose-escalation patients with hepatocellular carcinoma, melanoma, renal cell or head and neck cancer. There were three patients with partial responses, one having hepatocellular carcinoma and two cutaneous melanoma.

Comment on this clone: Antigen unknown.

General study points: Relative to CD4+, CD8+ T cells held more expanded clones on average.

TCRdb keeps only in-frame clones here, not all; method: immunoSEQ multiplex PCR. The repertoire holds tens of thousands of clones, with about nine tenths as singletons. This CDR3 comprises 12 residues. CDR1 and CDR2 from the germline V gene are KGHSY and FQNENV. The V and J ends lost 2 bases and 5 bases respectively, with 6 bases between them. The clonotype originates from an adult with an advanced solid tumor such as melanoma, head and neck, liver or kidney cancer. The specimen comprised CD4+ or CD8+ T cells sorted from blood, sampled in a trial of the OX40 agonist ivuxolimab. The V call is TRBV16, the J call TRBJ1-2; unclear D gene. The CDR3, as DNA: TGTGCCAGCAGCCAACCGGGTTATGGCTACACCTTC. Translation: CASSQPGYGYTF.